This TCR beta chain emerged from a study of radiotherapy plus CTLA-4 blockade in lung cancer. Study summary: Disease control was seen in approximately 29% of patients, objective responses in 18%. Overall study results and limits: Interferon-beta and early blood T cell clone dynamics reportedly predicted response best. Once radiotherapy plus ipilimumab had been given, TCR clones derived from tumor expanded in blood.

V lost 1 base and J lost 10; bases outside the gene matches: 8. The CDR3 consists of 16 residues. Germline V lookup: CDR1 SGHTA, CDR2 FQGNSA. About this clone itself: Its specificity is not known.

Some clones are missing from TCRdb's copy, which holds only in-frame ones; the method was immunoSEQ multiplex PCR. The sample has around 56,000 clones, 65% to 80% seen once; the top ten hold around 17%. The V and J genes are TRBV7-2 and TRBJ1-6; 9 bases agree with TRBD1. Material: peripheral blood, obtained from a patient treated with radiotherapy plus ipilimumab. This receptor was obtained from a human donor with non-small cell lung cancer who had a complete response to radiotherapy plus ipilimumab. The CDR3 region is CASSLVGTGRKSPLHF. The CDR3 DNA reads TGTGCCAGCAGCTTAGTGGGGACAGGGAGGAAATCACCCCTCCACTTT.